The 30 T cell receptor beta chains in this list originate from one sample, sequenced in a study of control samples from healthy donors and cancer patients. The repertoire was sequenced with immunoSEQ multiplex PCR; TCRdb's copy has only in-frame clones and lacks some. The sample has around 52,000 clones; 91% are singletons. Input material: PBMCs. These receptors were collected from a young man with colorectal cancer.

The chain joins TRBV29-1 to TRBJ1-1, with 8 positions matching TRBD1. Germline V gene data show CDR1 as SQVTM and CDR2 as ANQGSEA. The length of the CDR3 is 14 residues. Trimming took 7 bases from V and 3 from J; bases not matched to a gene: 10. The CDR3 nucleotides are TGCAGCGGGGGTGGGACAGGAGGGGACACTGAAGCTTTCTTT. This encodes CSGGGTGGDTEAFF.

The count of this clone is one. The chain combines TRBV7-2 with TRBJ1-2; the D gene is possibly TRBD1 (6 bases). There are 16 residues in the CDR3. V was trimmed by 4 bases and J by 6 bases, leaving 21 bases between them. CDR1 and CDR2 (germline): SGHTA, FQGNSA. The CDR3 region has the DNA TGTGCCAGCAGCTCCGGGGGGGCGAGGGGCGGGCATGGCTACACCTTC. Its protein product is CASSSGGARGGHGYTF. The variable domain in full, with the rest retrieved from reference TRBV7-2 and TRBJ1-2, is GAGVSQSPSNKVTEKGKDVELRCDPISGHTALYWYRQSLGQGLEFLIYFQGNSAPDKSGLPSDRFSAERTGGSVSTLTIQRTQQEDSAVYLCASSSGGARGGHGYTFGSGTRLTVV.

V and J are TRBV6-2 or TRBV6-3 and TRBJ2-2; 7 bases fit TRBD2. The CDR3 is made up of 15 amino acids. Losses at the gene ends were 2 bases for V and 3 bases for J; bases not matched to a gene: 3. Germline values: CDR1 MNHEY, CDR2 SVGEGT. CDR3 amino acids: CASSYSGVHTGELFF. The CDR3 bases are TGTGCCAGCAGTTACAGCGGGGTTCACACCGGGGAGCTGTTTTTT.

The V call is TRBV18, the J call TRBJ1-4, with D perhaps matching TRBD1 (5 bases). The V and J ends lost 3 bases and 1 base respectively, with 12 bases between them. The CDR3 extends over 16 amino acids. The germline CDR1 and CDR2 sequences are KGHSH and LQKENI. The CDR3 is CASSPVGGRTNEKLFF. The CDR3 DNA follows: TGTGCCAGCTCACCTGTTGGGGGTAGAACTAATGAAAAACTGTTTTTT.

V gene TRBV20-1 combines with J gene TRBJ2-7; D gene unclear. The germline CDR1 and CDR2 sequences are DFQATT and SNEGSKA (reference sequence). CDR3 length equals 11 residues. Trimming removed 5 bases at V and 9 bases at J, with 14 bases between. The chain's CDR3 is CSALGQRRQYF. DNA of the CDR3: TGCAGTGCTTTAGGCCAACGGAGGCAGTACTTC.

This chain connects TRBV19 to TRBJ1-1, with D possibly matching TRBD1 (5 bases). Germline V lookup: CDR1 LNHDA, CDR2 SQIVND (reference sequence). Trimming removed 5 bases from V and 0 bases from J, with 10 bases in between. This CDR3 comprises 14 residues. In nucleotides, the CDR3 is TGTGCCAGTAGTGGGGGAGTAATGAACACTGAAGCTTTCTTT. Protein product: CASSGGVMNTEAFF.

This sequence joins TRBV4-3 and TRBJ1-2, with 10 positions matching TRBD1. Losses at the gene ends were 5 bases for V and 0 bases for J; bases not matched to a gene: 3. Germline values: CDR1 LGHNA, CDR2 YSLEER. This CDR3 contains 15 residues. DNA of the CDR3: TGCGCCAGCAGCGAAGGGACAGGGGCTAACTATGGCTACACCTTC. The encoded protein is CASSEGTGANYGYTF.

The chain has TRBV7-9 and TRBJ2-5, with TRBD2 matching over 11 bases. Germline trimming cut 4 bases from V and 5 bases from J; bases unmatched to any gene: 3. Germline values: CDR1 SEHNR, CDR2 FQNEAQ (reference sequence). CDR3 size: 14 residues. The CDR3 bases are TGTGCCAGCAGCTCGGGACTAGCGGCGGAGACCCAGTACTTC. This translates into CASSSGLAAETQYF.

The CDR3 loop reads CAWSPGQGSLETQYF. The CDR3, as DNA: TGTGCCTGGAGTCCGGGACAGGGATCGTTGGAGACCCAGTACTTC. This chain connects TRBV30 to TRBJ2-5; 9 bases line up with TRBD1. This CDR3 spans 15 amino acids. Germline assignment: CDR1 GTSNPN and CDR2 SVGIG (reference sequence). With 2 bases clipped from V and 5 bases from J, the junction kept 9 bases outside the gene matches. The whole variable domain, remainder taken from reference TRBV30 and TRBJ2-5, is SQTIHQWPATLVQPVGSPLSLECTVEGTSNPNLYWYRQAAGRGLQLLFYSVGIGQISSEVPQNLSASRPQDRQFILSSKKLLLSDSGFYLCAWSPGQGSLETQYFGPGTRLLVL.

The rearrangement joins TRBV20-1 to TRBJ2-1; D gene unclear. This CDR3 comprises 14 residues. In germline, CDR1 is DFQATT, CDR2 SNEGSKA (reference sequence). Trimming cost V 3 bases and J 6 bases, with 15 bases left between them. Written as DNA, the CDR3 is TGCAGTGCTAGTCGGCCGTCGGCGCGCAATGAGCAGTTCTTC. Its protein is CSASRPSARNEQFF.

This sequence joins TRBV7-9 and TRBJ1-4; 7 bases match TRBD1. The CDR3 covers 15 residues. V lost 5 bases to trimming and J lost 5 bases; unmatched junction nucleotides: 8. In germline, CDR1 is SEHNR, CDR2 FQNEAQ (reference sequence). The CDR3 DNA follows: TGTGCCAGCAGCCCAAGACAGGGTCCCAATGAAAAACTGTTTTTT. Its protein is CASSPRQGPNEKLFF.

The CDR3 DNA sequence: TGCGCCAGCAGCTTGGGGACAGGGGGCCAAGAGACCCAGTACTTC. It codes for CASSLGTGGQETQYF. The chain is built from TRBV5-1 and TRBJ2-5, with 10 positions matching TRBD1. CDR1 and CDR2 from the germline V gene are SGHRS and YFSETQ. Trimming at V came to 0 bases and at J to 1 base, leaving 0 bases not matched to a gene. CDR3 length: 15 amino acids.

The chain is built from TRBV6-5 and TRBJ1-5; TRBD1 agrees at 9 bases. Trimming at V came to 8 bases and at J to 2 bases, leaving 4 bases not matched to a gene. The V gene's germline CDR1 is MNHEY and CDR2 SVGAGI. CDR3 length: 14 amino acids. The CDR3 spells CASQDRGGNQPQHF. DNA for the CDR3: TGTGCCAGCCAAGACAGGGGGGGCAATCAGCCCCAGCATTTT.

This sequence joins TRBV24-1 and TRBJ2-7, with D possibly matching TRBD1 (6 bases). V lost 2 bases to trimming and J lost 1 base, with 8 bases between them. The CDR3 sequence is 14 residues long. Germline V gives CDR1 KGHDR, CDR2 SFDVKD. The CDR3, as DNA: TGTGCCACCAGTGATTCACAGGGTTCCTACGAGCAGTACTTC. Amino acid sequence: CATSDSQGSYEQYF.

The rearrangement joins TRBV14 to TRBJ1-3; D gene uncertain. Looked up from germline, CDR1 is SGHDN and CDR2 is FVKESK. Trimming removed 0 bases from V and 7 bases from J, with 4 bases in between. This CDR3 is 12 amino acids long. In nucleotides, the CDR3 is TGTGCCAGCAGCCAAGACGGGAACACCATATATTTT. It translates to CASSQDGNTIYF.

CDR3 DNA sequence: TGTGCCAGCGGACTAGCGGGGGGAGAGACCCAGTACTTC. It encodes CASGLAGGETQYF. The V gene is TRBV11-2, the J gene TRBJ2-5, with TRBD2 matching 14 bases. The CDR3 loop spans 13 amino acids. The germline gives CDR1 SGHAT, CDR2 FQNNGV. Germline trimming cut 8 bases from V and 4 bases from J; bases unmatched to any gene: 0.

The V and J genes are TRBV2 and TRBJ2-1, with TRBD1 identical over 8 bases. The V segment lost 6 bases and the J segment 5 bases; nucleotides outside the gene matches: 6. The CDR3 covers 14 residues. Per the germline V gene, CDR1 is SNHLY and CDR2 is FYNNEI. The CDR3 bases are TGTGCCAGCAGACCGGGACAGGTTGACAATGAGCAGTTCTTC. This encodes CASRPGQVDNEQFF.

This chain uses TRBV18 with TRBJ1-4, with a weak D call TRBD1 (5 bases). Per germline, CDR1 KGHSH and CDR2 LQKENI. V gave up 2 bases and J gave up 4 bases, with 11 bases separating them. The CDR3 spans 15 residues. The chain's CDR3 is CASSPSRDGNEKLFF. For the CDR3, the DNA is TGTGCCAGCTCACCATCCCGGGACGGTAATGAAAAACTGTTTTTT.

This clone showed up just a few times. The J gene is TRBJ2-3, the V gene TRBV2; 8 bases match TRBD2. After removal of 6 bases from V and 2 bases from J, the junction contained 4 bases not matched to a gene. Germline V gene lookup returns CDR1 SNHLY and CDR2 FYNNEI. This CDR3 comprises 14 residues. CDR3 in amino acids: CASRGREVTDTQYF. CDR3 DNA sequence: TGTGCCAGCAGAGGGCGGGAGGTCACAGATACGCAGTATTTT.

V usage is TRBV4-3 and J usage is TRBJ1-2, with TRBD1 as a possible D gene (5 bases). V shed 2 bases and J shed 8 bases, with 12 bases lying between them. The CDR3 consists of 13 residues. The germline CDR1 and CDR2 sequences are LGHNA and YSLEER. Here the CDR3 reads CASSQSVAGGYTF. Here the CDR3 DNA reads TGCGCCAGCAGCCAAAGTGTGGCAGGGGGCTACACCTTC.

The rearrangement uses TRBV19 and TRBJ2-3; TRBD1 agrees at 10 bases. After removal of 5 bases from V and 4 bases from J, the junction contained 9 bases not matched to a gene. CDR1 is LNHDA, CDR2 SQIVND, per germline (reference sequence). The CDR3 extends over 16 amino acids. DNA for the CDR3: TGTGCCAGTAGTCCCGACAGGGGGCGGGCCCCAGATACGCAGTATTTT. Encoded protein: CASSPDRGRAPDTQYF.

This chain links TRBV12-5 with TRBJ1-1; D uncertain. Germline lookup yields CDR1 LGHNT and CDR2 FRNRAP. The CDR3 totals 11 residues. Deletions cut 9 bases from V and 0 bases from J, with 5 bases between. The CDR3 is CASAMNTEAFF. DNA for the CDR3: TGTGCTAGCGCGATGAACACTGAAGCTTTCTTT.

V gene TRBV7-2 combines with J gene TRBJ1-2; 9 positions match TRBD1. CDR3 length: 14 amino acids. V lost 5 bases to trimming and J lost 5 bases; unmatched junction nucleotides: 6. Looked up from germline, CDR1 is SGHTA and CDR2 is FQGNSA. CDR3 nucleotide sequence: TGTGCCAGCAGCATACAGGGGGCAGAATATGGCTACACCTTC. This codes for CASSIQGAEYGYTF. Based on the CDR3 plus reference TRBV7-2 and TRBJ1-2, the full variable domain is GAGVSQSPSNKVTEKGKDVELRCDPISGHTALYWYRQSLGQGLEFLIYFQGNSAPDKSGLPSDRFSAERTGGSVSTLTIQRTQQEDSAVYLCASSIQGAEYGYTFGSGTRLTVV.

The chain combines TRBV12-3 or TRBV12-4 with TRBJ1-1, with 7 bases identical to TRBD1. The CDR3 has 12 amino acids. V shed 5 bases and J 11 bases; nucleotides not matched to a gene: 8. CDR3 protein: CASSPGGYGAFF. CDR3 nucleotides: TGTGCCAGCAGTCCAGGGGGTTATGGCGCTTTCTTT.

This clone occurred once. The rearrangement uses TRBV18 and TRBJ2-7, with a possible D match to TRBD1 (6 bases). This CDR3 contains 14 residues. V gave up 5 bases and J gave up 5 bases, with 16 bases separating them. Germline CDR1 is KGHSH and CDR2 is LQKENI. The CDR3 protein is CASSSRDIRDEQYF. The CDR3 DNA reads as TGTGCCAGCTCATCCCGGGACATACGCGACGAGCAGTACTTC.

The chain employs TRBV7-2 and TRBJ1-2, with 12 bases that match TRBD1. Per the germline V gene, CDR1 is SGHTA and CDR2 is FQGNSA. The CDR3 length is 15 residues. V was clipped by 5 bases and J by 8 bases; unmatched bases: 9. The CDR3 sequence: CASSARWGTGGGYTF. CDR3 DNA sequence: TGTGCCAGCAGCGCCCGGTGGGGGACAGGGGGCGGCTACACCTTC.

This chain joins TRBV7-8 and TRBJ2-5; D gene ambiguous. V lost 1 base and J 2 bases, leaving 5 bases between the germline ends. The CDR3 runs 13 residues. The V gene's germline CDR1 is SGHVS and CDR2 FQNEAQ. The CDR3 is CASSLVGQETQYF. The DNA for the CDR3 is TGTGCCAGCAGCTTAGTCGGTCAAGAGACCCAGTACTTC.

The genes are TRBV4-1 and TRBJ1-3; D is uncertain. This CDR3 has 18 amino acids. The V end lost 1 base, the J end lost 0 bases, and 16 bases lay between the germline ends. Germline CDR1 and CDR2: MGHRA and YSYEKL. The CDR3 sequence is CASSQVDLGMSSGNTIYF. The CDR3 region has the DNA TGCGCCAGCAGCCAAGTGGATCTCGGCATGAGCTCTGGAAACACCATATATTTT.

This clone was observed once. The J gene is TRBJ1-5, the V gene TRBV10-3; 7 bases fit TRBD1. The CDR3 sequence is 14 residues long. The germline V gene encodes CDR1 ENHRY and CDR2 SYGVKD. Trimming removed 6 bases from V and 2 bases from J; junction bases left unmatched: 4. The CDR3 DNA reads TGTGCCATCAGGGCTGACAGGGGCAATCAGCCCCAGCATTTT. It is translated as CAIRADRGNQPQHF.

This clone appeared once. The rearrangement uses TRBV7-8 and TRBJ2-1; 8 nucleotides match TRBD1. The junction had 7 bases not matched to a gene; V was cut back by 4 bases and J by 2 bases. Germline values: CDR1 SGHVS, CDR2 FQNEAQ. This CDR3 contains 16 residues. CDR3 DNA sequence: TGTGCCAGCAGCTCCGGACAGGGACTTACCTACAATGAGCAGTTCTTC. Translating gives CASSSGQGLTYNEQFF.